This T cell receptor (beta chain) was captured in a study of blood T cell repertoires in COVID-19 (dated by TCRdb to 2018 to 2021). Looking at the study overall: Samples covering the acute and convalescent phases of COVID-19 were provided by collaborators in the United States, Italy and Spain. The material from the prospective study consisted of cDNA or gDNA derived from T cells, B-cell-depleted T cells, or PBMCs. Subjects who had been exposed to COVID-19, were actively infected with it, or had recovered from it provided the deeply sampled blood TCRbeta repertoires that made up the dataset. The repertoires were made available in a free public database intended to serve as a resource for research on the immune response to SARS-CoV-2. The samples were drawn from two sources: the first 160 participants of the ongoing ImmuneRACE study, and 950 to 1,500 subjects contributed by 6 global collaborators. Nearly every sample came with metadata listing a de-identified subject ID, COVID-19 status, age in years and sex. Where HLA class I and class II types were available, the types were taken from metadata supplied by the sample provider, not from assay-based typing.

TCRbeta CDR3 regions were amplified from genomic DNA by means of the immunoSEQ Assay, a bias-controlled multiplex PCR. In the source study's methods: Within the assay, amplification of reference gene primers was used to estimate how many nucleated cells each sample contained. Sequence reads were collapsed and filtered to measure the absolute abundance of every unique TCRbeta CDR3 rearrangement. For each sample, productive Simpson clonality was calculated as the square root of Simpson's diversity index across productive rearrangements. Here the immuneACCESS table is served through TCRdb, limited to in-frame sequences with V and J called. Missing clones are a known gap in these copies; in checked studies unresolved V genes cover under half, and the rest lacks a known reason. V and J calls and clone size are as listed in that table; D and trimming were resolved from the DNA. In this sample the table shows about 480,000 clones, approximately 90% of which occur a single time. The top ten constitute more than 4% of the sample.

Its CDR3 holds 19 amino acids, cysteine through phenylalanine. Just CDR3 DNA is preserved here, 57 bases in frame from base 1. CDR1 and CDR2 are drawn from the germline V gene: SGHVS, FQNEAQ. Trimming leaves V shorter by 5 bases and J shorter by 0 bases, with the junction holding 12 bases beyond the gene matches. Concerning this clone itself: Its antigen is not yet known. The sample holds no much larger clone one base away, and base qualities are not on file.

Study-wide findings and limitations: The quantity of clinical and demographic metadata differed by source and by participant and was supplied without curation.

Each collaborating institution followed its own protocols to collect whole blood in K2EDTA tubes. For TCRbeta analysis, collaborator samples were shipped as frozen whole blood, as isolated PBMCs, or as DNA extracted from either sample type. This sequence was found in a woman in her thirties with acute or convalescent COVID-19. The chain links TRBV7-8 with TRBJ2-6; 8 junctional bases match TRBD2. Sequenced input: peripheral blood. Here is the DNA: TGTGCCAGCAGCCCGAACTTTAGCGGGGAGAACTCTGGGGCCAACGTCCTGACTTTC. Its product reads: CASSPNFSGENSGANVLTF.